These 27 T cell receptor beta chains came from one sample sequenced in a study of OX40 agonist ivuxolimab in advanced cancers. Libraries were prepared by immunoSEQ multiplex PCR; TCRdb keeps only in-frame clonotypes and omits some of them. The profile covers over 85,000 clones, with 85% to 90% appearing a single time and around 5.2% taken by the ten largest. Sequenced material: CD4+ or CD8+ T cells sorted from blood, taken in a trial of the OX40 agonist ivuxolimab. These receptors all come from an adult with an advanced solid tumor such as melanoma, head and neck, liver or kidney cancer.

The rearrangement uses TRBV7-3 and TRBJ1-1; the match to TRBD1 covers 7 bases. The CDR3 is 14 residues long. Per the germline V gene, CDR1 is SGHTA and CDR2 is FQGTGA. Losses at the gene ends were 5 bases for V and 6 bases for J; bases not matched to a gene: 9. CDR3 amino acids: CASSAGQTNSEAFF. CDR3 nucleotide sequence: TGTGCCAGCAGCGCGGGACAGACAAACTCTGAAGCTTTCTTT.

The gene calls are TRBV5-1 and TRBJ1-1; 11 bases match TRBD1. CDR3 length equals 17 residues. The germline V gene encodes CDR1 SGHRS and CDR2 YFSETQ. The junction had 6 bases not matched to a gene; V was cut back by 0 bases and J by 2 bases. CDR3 sequence: CASSLAGQGGRNTEAFF. The CDR3 region has the DNA TGCGCCAGCAGCTTGGCGGGACAGGGGGGCCGTAACACTGAAGCTTTCTTT.

This clone showed up many times. This chain connects TRBV9 to TRBJ2-1; possible D gene TRBD2, 5 bases. Trimming shortened V by 0 bases and J by 9 bases, and 7 bases separated the two germline ends. The germline V gene encodes CDR1 SGDLS and CDR2 YYNGEE. The CDR3 extends over 12 amino acids. CDR3 sequence: CASSVVGSEQFF. In DNA form, the CDR3 reads TGTGCCAGCAGCGTAGTGGGGAGTGAGCAGTTCTTC.

The chain joins TRBV5-1 to TRBJ2-7; 8 nucleotides match TRBD2. Germline-derived CDR1 and CDR2 are SGHRS and YFSETQ. The CDR3 sequence is 15 residues long. V gave up 0 bases and J gave up 0 bases; unmatched junction bases: 2. CDR3 bases: TGCGCCAGCAGCTTGGCCGGGACTAGCTCCTACGAGCAGTACTTC. This encodes CASSLAGTSSYEQYF.

This clone was counted once. V usage is TRBV9 and J usage is TRBJ2-2; 11 bases match TRBD1. The V and J ends lost 2 bases and 4 bases, in that order; junction bases with no gene match: 1. The CDR3 totals 15 residues. CDR1 and CDR2 from the germline V gene are SGDLS and YYNGEE. CDR3 protein: CASSVGQGATGELFF. CDR3 coding DNA: TGTGCCAGCAGCGTTGGACAGGGGGCCACCGGGGAGCTGTTTTTT.

V gene TRBV6-6 combines with J gene TRBJ2-7; 7 positions agree with TRBD1. Germline V lookup: CDR1 MNHNY, CDR2 SVGAGI (reference sequence). V lost 6 bases to trimming and J lost 4 bases; unmatched junction nucleotides: 3. This CDR3 region has 12 residues. The CDR3 sequence is CASSRQGYEQYF. Written as DNA, the CDR3 is TGTGCCAGCAGCCGACAGGGTTACGAGCAGTACTTC.

This clone was detected only a few times. The rearrangement joins TRBV4-1 to TRBJ2-1; D not resolved. The CDR3 covers 11 residues. V was pared by 1 base and J by 10 bases, with 5 bases between. CDR1 is MGHRA, CDR2 YSYEKL, per germline. The CDR3 bases are TGCGCCAGCAGCCAAGCGCTAGAGCAGTTCTTC. Protein sequence: CASSQALEQFF.

This chain uses TRBV27 with TRBJ1-3; D unclear. The CDR3 is 14 residues long. V was cut by 3 bases and J by 1 base, with 7 bases left in between. Germline lookup yields CDR1 MNHEY and CDR2 SMNVEV (reference sequence). In nucleotides, the CDR3 is TGTGCCAGCAGTTTCAGGCCTTCTGGAAACACCATATATTTT. It yields the protein CASSFRPSGNTIYF.

V is TRBV5-1 and J is TRBJ1-4, with TRBD1 identical over 9 bases. The CDR3 length is 15 residues. Germline CDR1 is SGHRS and CDR2 is YFSETQ. V was pared by 3 bases and J by 4 bases, with 4 bases of the junction left unmatched. In DNA form, the CDR3 reads TGCGCCAGCAGCTGGGGGACAGGGCGTAATGAAAAACTGTTTTTT. Protein product: CASSWGTGRNEKLFF. Complete variable domain (other parts from reference TRBV5-1 and TRBJ1-4): KAGVTQTPRYLIKTRGQQVTLSCSPISGHRSVSWYQQTPGQGLQFLFEYFSETQRNKGNFPGRFSGRQFSNSRSEMNVSTLELGDSALYLCASSWGTGRNEKLFFGSGTQLSVL.

This CDR3 reads CASSLVAGAKLGDNEQFF. DNA for the CDR3: TGCGCCAGCAGCTTGGTAGCGGGGGCCAAACTTGGGGACAATGAGCAGTTCTTC. The chain carries TRBV5-1 and TRBJ2-1; TRBD2 matches 9 bases. The germline V gene has CDR1 SGHRS and CDR2 YFSETQ. V trimming: 0 bases; J trimming: 5 bases; junction bases outside the gene matches: 12. The length of the CDR3 is 18 residues.

The chain links TRBV19 to TRBJ1-5; 7 nucleotides agree with TRBD1. Unmatched junction bases numbered 11, after V lost 5 bases and J lost 4 bases. Germline V lookup: CDR1 LNHDA, CDR2 SQIVND (reference sequence). The CDR3 runs 16 residues. The CDR3 DNA is TGTGCCAGTAGTGGGGGACAGATTCCTAGTAATCAGCCCCAGCATTTT. Translating it yields CASSGGQIPSNQPQHF.

Only one count was recorded for this clone. The chain uses TRBV19 and TRBJ1-5; the match to TRBD1 covers 9 bases. CDR3 length: 15 residues. V gave up 8 bases and J gave up 11 bases; unmatched junction bases: 16. Germline loops: CDR1 LNHDA, CDR2 SQIVND (reference sequence). CDR3 coding DNA: TGTGCCAGTTCCCTTTATACAGGGGGCGATCTGTCCCAGCATTTT. Its translation: CASSLYTGGDLSQHF.

The genes are TRBV6-5 and TRBJ1-2, with D perhaps TRBD1 (6 bases). Germline CDR1 and CDR2: MNHEY and SVGAGI. V lost 8 bases and J 4 bases, leaving 14 bases between the germline ends. The CDR3 runs to 13 residues. CDR3 region: CASAPGGLYGYTF. CDR3 in DNA: TGTGCCAGCGCCCCCGGGGGCCTCTATGGCTACACCTTC.

The chain links TRBV6-1 to TRBJ2-1, with D perhaps matching TRBD1 (6 bases). The length of the CDR3 is 16 residues. Germline V lookup: CDR1 MNHNS, CDR2 SASEGT. V dropped 2 bases and J dropped 9 bases, with 20 bases sitting between them. The CDR3 is CASSEIWHRVVSEQFF. In DNA form, the CDR3 reads TGTGCCAGCAGTGAAATTTGGCACAGGGTCGTATCTGAGCAGTTCTTC.

The V call is TRBV19, the J call TRBJ1-1; no reliable D call. Germline values: CDR1 LNHDA, CDR2 SQIVND (reference sequence). CDR3 size: 14 residues. The ends were cut back, 7 bases at V and 1 base at J, with 13 bases in the middle. This chain's CDR3 is CASTIAAGNTEAFF. The CDR3 DNA reads TGTGCCAGTACCATCGCCGCGGGGAACACTGAAGCTTTCTTT.

The chain employs TRBV19 and TRBJ2-6, with D tentatively TRBD1 or TRBD2 (6 bases each). Between the trimmed V and J ends, which lost 9 bases and 0 bases, there was a span of 21 bases. The germline CDR1 and CDR2 sequences are LNHDA and SQIVND (reference sequence). This CDR3 region has 18 residues. CDR3 amino acids: CASRPGGRGSSGANVLTF. CDR3 DNA: TGTGCCAGCAGACCCGGGGGCAGGGGAAGCTCTGGGGCCAACGTCCTGACTTTC.

The chain recombines TRBV7-2 with TRBJ2-1, with D uncertain. The V gene's germline CDR1 is SGHTA and CDR2 FQGNSA. The germline V and J ends were trimmed by 1 base and 13 bases, with 11 bases remaining between them. The CDR3 runs 12 residues. The CDR3 bases are TGTGCCAGCAGCTTAGAGGTGTCCCGTCAGTTCTTC. Residues: CASSLEVSRQFF.

This chain connects TRBV13 to TRBJ1-1, with 8 positions matching TRBD1. The CDR3 is made up of 15 amino acids. V was clipped by 5 bases and J by 5 bases; unmatched bases: 10. Germline V CDR1 and CDR2: PRHDT, FYEKMQ (reference sequence). CDR3 loop: CASSTRTGWGTEAFF. CDR3 sequence (DNA): TGTGCCAGCAGCACTCGGACAGGGTGGGGAACTGAAGCTTTCTTT.

V is TRBV5-4 and J is TRBJ2-1, with a possible D match to TRBD2 (5 bases). The germline CDR1 and CDR2 sequences are SGHNT and YYREEE (reference sequence). The length of the CDR3 is 12 residues. V lost 4 bases to trimming and J lost 8 bases, with 10 bases between them. The DNA for the CDR3 is TGTGCCAGCAGCCCCTCTAGCCATGAGCAGTTCTTC. Residues: CASSPSSHEQFF.

This chain joins TRBV6-1 and TRBJ1-2, with D perhaps matching TRBD1 (6 bases). CDR3 length equals 15 residues. The germline CDR1 and CDR2 sequences are MNHNS and SASEGT. V was pared by 3 bases and J by 5 bases, with 16 bases between. The CDR3: CASSEAGEGSYGYTF. CDR3 DNA: TGTGCCAGCAGTGAGGCAGGGGAAGGCTCATATGGCTACACCTTC.

J is TRBJ2-7 and V is TRBV19, with 13 bases fitting TRBD2. This CDR3 contains 16 residues. The germline V gene has CDR1 LNHDA and CDR2 SQIVND (reference sequence). Trimming removed 4 bases from V and 3 bases from J; junction bases left unmatched: 6. CDR3: CASSRTGTSGNYEQYF. The CDR3 coding sequence is TGTGCCAGTAGTAGGACCGGGACTAGCGGGAACTACGAGCAGTACTTC.

The J gene is TRBJ2-3, the V gene TRBV4-2, with 11 nucleotides matching TRBD2. V lost 7 bases, J lost 4 bases, and 7 bases stayed unmatched. The CDR3 totals 15 residues. The germline gives CDR1 LGHNA, CDR2 YNFKEQ. CDR3 residues: CASTIAGGRPDTQYF. DNA for the CDR3: TGTGCCAGCACCATAGCGGGGGGGCGTCCAGATACGCAGTATTTT.

The chain joins TRBV19 to TRBJ1-2; TRBD1 might be the D (5 bases). The CDR3 has 15 amino acids. Germline lookup yields CDR1 LNHDA and CDR2 SQIVND (reference sequence). Trimming cost V 3 bases and J 4 bases, with 15 bases left between them. The CDR3 region is CASSIEGRRGYGYTF. DNA for the CDR3: TGTGCCAGTAGTATCGAGGGGAGAAGAGGCTATGGCTACACCTTC. The full variable domain, completed using reference TRBV19 and TRBJ1-2, is DGGITQSPKYLFRKEGQNVTLSCEQNLNHDAMYWYRQDPGQGLRLIYYSQIVNDFQKGDIAEGYSVSREKKESFPLTVTSAQKNPTAFYLCASSIEGRRGYGYTFGSGTRLTVV.

The chain joins TRBV5-1 to TRBJ2-1, with D uncertain. V gave up 2 bases and J gave up 9 bases, with 6 bases separating them. The CDR3 runs 11 residues. CDR1 SGHRS and CDR2 YFSETQ come from the germline V gene. The CDR3 DNA is TGCGCCAGCAGCTTACCGGGTGAGCAGTTCTTC. It is translated as CASSLPGEQFF.

The V call is TRBV27, the J call TRBJ2-7, with D tentatively TRBD1 (5 bases). This CDR3 is 14 amino acids long. Germline CDR1 and CDR2: MNHEY and SMNVEV (reference sequence). V was cut by 6 bases and J by 3 bases, with 15 bases left in between. The CDR3 reads CASSQQVRHYEQYF. DNA for the CDR3: TGTGCCAGCAGCCAACAGGTTCGACACTACGAGCAGTACTTC.

This rearrangement joins TRBV7-9 to TRBJ1-1; D ambiguous. Germline V lookup: CDR1 SEHNR, CDR2 FQNEAQ (reference sequence). V gave up 0 bases and J gave up 6 bases, with 8 bases separating them. There are 13 residues in the CDR3. DNA of the CDR3: TGTGCCAGCAGCTTAGCATTGACGGCTGAAGCTTTCTTT. It translates to CASSLALTAEAFF.

A word on this clone: An end of the junction differs from the germline gene, which may be a read error. The chain carries TRBV7-7 and TRBJ1-3, with 8 bases fitting TRBD1. Per the germline V gene, CDR1 is SSHAT and CDR2 is FNYEAQ (reference sequence). The CDR3 is made up of 14 amino acids. The CDR3 here is CASSSGTGGNTIYF. For the CDR3, the DNA is TGTGCTAGCAGCTCCGGGACAGGTGGAAACACCATATATTTT. The full variable domain, in which reference TRBV7-7 and TRBJ1-3 provide the parts outside the CDR3, is GAGVSQSPRYKVTKRGQDVTLRCDPISSHATLYWYQQALGQGPEFLTYFNYEAQPDKSGLPSDRFSAERPEGSISTLTIQRTEQRDSAMYRCASSSGTGGNTIYFGEGSWLTVV.